The rows below give T cell receptor beta chains drawn from one sample of a study of T cell responses to AZD1222 COVID-19 vaccine. The data were produced by immunoSEQ multiplex PCR, yet TCRdb's version contains in-frame clones alone and is incomplete. The table includes over 150,000 clones, 88% detected once. The sequencing used peripheral blood, collected on day 0 of AZD1222 vaccination. The receptors originated from an adult in good health. CDR3s include the opening cysteine and the closing phenylalanine or tryptophan. A D gene is named only where the DNA matches it firmly. Size values are once, few and many counts, or a class for expanded clones, and some rows have none.

cdr3_aa,cdr3_nt,d_call,clone_size,j_call,v_call
CASSPPGQGRGSPLHF,TGTGCCAGCAGCCCCCCGGGACAGGGAAGGGGTTCACCCCTCCACTTT,TRBD1,NA,TRBJ1-6,TRBV28
CAARGGYSNTGELFF,TGTGCCGCCAGGGGAGGGTACTCGAACACCGGGGAGCTGTTTTTT,NA,NA,TRBJ2-2,TRBV10-3
CASSQAPDRGQETQYF,TGCGCCAGCAGCCAAGCCCCGGACAGGGGCCAAGAGACCCAGTACTTC,TRBD1,NA,TRBJ2-5,TRBV4-1
CASSIDGHTGDTEAFF,TGTGCCAGTAGTATAGATGGCCACACGGGGGACACTGAAGCTTTCTTT,NA,once,TRBJ1-1,TRBV19
CASSEGRWGSSYEQYF,TGTGCCAGCAGTGAAGGCCGTTGGGGGAGCTCCTACGAGCAGTACTTC,NA,NA,TRBJ2-7,TRBV2
CASSRSSGNTIYF,TGTGCCAGCAGTCGCTCCTCTGGAAACACCATATATTTT,NA,NA,TRBJ1-3,TRBV6-5
CASSPPRPRDRDKVQYF,TGTGCCAGCAGTCCTCCCCGACCTCGGGACAGGGATAAGGTGCAGTACTTC,TRBD1,many,TRBJ2-7,TRBV28
CASSEGVSAFF,TGTGCCAGCAGTGAGGGGGTTTCAGCTTTCTTT,NA,NA,TRBJ1-1,TRBV12-3/TRBV12-4
CASSFSRGWMNTEAFF,TGTGCCAGCAGCTTTTCGAGGGGCTGGATGAACACTGAAGCTTTCTTT,NA,NA,TRBJ1-1,TRBV5-5
CASSSGGAPQHF,TGTGCCAGCAGCAGTGGGGGTGCGCCCCAGCATTTT,NA,NA,TRBJ1-5,TRBV14
CASSWAGLNTEAFF,TGTGCCAGCAGTTGGGCAGGGCTGAACACTGAAGCTTTCTTT,NA,NA,TRBJ1-1,TRBV28
CASSSVTANSPLHF,TGTGCCAGTAGTTCCGTCACAGCTAATTCACCCCTCCACTTT,NA,NA,TRBJ1-6,TRBV19
CASAQRGDGETQYF,TGCGCCAGCGCCCAGAGGGGGGATGGGGAGACCCAGTACTTC,NA,NA,TRBJ2-5,TRBV5-1
CASRRVDQPQHF,TGTGCCAGCAGACGGGTCGATCAGCCCCAGCATTTT,NA,NA,TRBJ1-5,TRBV2
CASSSDRGYEQYF,TGTGCCAGCAGCTCCGACAGAGGCTACGAGCAGTACTTC,NA,NA,TRBJ2-7,TRBV7-2
CASSLVAGDPAYEQYF,TGTGCCAGCAGCTTAGTGGCGGGGGACCCTGCCTACGAGCAGTACTTC,TRBD2,few,TRBJ2-7,TRBV7-2
CASSFQGRLNTEAFF,TGTGCCAGCAGTTTTCAGGGACGGCTGAACACTGAAGCTTTCTTT,NA,NA,TRBJ1-1,TRBV28
CASKVGWDSKYEQYF,TGTGCTAGTAAGGTTGGTTGGGACTCAAAGTACGAGCAGTACTTC,NA,NA,TRBJ2-7,TRBV19
CASSLDREGYEQYF,TGCGCCAGCAGCCTCGACAGGGAAGGCTACGAGCAGTACTTC,TRBD1,NA,TRBJ2-7,TRBV5-1
CASSAGDTYEQYF,TGTGCCAGCAGTGCTGGGGACACCTACGAGCAGTACTTC,NA,medium-sized,TRBJ2-7,TRBV25-1
CASSPVRVGSYEQYF,TGTGCCAGCAGCCCAGTCAGGGTGGGATCCTACGAGCAGTACTTC,NA,NA,TRBJ2-7,TRBV27
CASSLATALVNQPQHF,TGTGCCAGCAGCTTAGCCACAGCATTGGTCAATCAGCCCCAGCATTTT,NA,NA,TRBJ1-5,TRBV7-2
CASSQIIGDRNQPQHF,TGTGCCAGCAGCCAAATTATCGGGGACAGGAATCAGCCCCAGCATTTT,TRBD1,NA,TRBJ1-5,TRBV3-1/TRBV3-2
CASSRTGTSPYEQYF,TGTGCCAGCAGCCGGACCGGGACTAGCCCCTACGAGCAGTACTTC,TRBD2,NA,TRBJ2-7,TRBV7-2
CASSPGRGGALRAQHF,TGTGCCAGCAGCCCCGGTCGGGGGGGGGCCCTGCGGGCCCAGCATTTT,NA,NA,TRBJ1-5,TRBV6-2/TRBV6-3
CASSPLGGNSPLHF,TGTGCCAGCAGCCCGTTGGGAGGCAATTCACCCCTCCACTTT,NA,NA,TRBJ1-6,TRBV9
CASSQELGGSYEQYF,TGCGCCAGCAGCCAAGAGTTGGGCGGGAGCTACGAGCAGTACTTC,TRBD2,few,TRBJ2-7,TRBV4-3
CASSLGAWETQYF,TGTGCCAGCAGTTTAGGGGCTTGGGAGACCCAGTACTTC,NA,NA,TRBJ2-5,TRBV27
CASTEAGVEKLFF,TGTGCCAGCACCGAGGCAGGGGTGGAAAAACTGTTTTTT,NA,NA,TRBJ1-4,TRBV2
CASSGGLITANTGELFF,TGTGCCAGCAGTGGGGGACTTATCACCGCGAACACCGGGGAGCTGTTTTTT,NA,NA,TRBJ2-2,TRBV28
CASSLEGVPDSPLHF,TGCGCCAGCAGCTTGGAAGGGGTGCCCGATTCACCCCTCCACTTT,NA,NA,TRBJ1-6,TRBV5-1
CASSLTSGGSTDTQYF,TGTGCCAGCAGCTTGACTAGCGGGGGGAGCACAGATACGCAGTATTTT,TRBD2,once,TRBJ2-3,TRBV7-6
CATSVGRGLADTQYF,TGTGCCACCAGTGTGGGCAGGGGGCTTGCAGATACGCAGTATTTT,TRBD1,NA,TRBJ2-3,TRBV24-1
CAVGGAVRNEQFF,TGTGCCGTCGGGGGGGCCGTGAGAAATGAGCAGTTCTTC,TRBD2,NA,TRBJ2-1,TRBV3-1/TRBV3-2
CASSLGGASTDTQYF,TGCGCCAGCAGCTTGGGCGGTGCTAGCACAGATACGCAGTATTTT,NA,NA,TRBJ2-3,TRBV5-1
CASSPTPSLQYF,TGTGCCAGCAGTCCCACCCCTAGTTTGCAGTATTTT,NA,once,TRBJ2-3,TRBV6-2/TRBV6-3
CASGQGGLGNTIYF,TGTGCCAGCGGGCAGGGAGGGCTTGGAAACACCATATATTTT,NA,NA,TRBJ1-3,TRBV9
CASSFAGQGYSPLHF,TGTGCCAGCAGTTTCGCCGGACAGGGCTATTCACCCCTCCACTTT,TRBD1,once,TRBJ1-6,TRBV6-5
CASTSGQGDYGYTF,TGCGCCAGCACCTCGGGACAGGGGGACTATGGCTACACCTTC,TRBD1,NA,TRBJ1-2,TRBV5-1
CASSNRQGPGEQYF,TGCGCCAGCAGCAATAGACAGGGGCCAGGCGAGCAGTACTTC,TRBD1,NA,TRBJ2-7,TRBV5-1
CATSGRFGETQYF,TGTGCCACCAGCGGCAGGTTCGGGGAGACCCAGTACTTC,NA,NA,TRBJ2-5,TRBV15
CASSQENTEAFF,TGTGCCAGTAGCCAGGAAAACACTGAAGCTTTCTTT,NA,NA,TRBJ1-1,TRBV19
CASSQEGAGGQLNEQFF,TGTGCCAGCAGCCAAGAAGGAGCGGGGGGACAACTCAATGAGCAGTTCTTC,TRBD2,NA,TRBJ2-1,TRBV4-2
CASSFPSGELFF,TGTGCCAGCAGCTTCCCCTCCGGGGAGCTGTTTTTT,NA,NA,TRBJ2-2,TRBV11-2
CASSFSGSYEQYF,TGTGCCAGCAGCTTCTCCGGCTCCTACGAGCAGTACTTC,NA,NA,TRBJ2-7,TRBV12-3/TRBV12-4